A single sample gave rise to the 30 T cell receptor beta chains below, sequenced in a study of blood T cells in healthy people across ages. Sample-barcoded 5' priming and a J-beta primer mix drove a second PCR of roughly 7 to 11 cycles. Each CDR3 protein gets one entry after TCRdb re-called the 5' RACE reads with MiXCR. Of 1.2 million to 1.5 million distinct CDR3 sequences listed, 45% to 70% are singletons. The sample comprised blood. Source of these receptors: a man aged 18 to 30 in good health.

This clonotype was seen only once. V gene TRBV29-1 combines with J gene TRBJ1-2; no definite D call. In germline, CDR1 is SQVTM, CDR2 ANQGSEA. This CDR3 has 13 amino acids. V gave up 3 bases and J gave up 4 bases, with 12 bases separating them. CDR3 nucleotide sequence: TGCAGCGTTGATACCCTCAACACCTATGGCTACACCTTC. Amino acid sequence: CSVDTLNTYGYTF.

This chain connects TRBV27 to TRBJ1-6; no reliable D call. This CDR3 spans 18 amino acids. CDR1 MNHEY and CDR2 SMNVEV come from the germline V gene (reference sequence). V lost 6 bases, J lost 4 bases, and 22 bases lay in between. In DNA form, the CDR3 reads TGTGCCAGCAGGGCGTACGGAAGAAGAATTAATTATAATTCACCCCTCCACTTT. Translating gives CASRAYGRRINYNSPLHF.

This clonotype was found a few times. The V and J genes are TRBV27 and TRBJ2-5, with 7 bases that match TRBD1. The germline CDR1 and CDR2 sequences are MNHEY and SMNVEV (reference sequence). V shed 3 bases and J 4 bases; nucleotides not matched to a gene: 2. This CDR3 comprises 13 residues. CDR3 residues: CASSLGQPETQYF. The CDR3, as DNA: TGTGCCAGCAGTTTGGGACAGCCAGAGACCCAGTACTTC.

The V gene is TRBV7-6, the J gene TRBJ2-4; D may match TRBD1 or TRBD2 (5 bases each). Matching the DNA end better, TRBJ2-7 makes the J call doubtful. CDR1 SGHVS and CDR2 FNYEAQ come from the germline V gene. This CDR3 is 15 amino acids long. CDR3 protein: CASSLARGGGDEQYF. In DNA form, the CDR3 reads TGTGCCAGCAGCTTAGCGAGGGGCGGAGGCGACGAGCAGTACTTC.

CDR3 nucleotide sequence: TGTGCCAGCAGCTCACTAGCGGGGGTTAATACGCAGTATTTT. It specifies CASSSLAGVNTQYF. This chain connects TRBV13 to TRBJ2-3; 11 bases fit TRBD2. The trim removed 4 bases at V and 7 bases at J, leaving 4 bases unmatched. The CDR3 is made up of 14 amino acids. Per germline, CDR1 PRHDT and CDR2 FYEKMQ (reference sequence).

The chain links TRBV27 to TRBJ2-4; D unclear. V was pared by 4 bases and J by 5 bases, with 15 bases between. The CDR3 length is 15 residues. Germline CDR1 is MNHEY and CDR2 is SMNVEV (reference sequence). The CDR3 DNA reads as TGTGCCAGCAGTTCACCAGGAGTTGGGGAAAACATTCAGTACTTC. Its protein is CASSSPGVGENIQYF.

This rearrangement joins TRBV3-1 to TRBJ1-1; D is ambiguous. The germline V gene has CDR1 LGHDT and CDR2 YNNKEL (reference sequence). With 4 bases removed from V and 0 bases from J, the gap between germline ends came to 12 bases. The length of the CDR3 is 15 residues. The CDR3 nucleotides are TGTGCCAGCAGCCGTTGGGGAGGGATGAACACTGAAGCTTTCTTT. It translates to CASSRWGGMNTEAFF.

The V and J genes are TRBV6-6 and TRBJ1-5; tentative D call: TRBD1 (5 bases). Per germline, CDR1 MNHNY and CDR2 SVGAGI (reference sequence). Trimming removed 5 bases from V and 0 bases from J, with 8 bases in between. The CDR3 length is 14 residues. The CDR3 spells CASSHTGSNQPQHF. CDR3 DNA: TGTGCCAGCAGTCACACAGGTAGCAATCAGCCCCAGCATTTT.

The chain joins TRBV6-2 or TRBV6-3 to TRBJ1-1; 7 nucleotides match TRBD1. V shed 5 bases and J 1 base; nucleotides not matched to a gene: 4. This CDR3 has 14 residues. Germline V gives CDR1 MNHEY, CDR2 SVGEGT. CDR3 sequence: CASSTTGSNTEAFF. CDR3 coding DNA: TGTGCCAGCAGTACGACAGGGTCGAACACTGAAGCTTTCTTT.

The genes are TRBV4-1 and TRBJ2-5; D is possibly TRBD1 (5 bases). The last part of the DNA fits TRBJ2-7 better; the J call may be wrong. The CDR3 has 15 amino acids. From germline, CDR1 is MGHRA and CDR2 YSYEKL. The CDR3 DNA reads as TGCGCCAGCAGCCAAGATCCAGGGAAAATCTACGAGCAGTACTTC. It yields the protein CASSQDPGKIYEQYF.

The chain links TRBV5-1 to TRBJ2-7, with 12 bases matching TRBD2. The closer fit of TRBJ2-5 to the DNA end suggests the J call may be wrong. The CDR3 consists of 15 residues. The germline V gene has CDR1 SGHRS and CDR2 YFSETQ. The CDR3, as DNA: TGCGCCAGCAGCTTGGGACTAGCGGGAGTGAAGACCCAGTACTTC. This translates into CASSLGLAGVKTQYF.

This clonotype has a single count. The CDR3 spells CASGPFGASIYEQYF. As DNA, the CDR3 is TGTGCTAGTGGTCCCTTCGGGGCCTCAATCTACGAGCAGTACTTC. The V and J genes are TRBV12-5 and TRBJ2-7; D tentatively fits TRBD1 or TRBD2 (5 bases each). Trimming removed 5 bases at V and 3 bases at J, with 17 bases between. The germline V gene has CDR1 LGHNT and CDR2 FRNRAP. The CDR3 extends over 15 amino acids.

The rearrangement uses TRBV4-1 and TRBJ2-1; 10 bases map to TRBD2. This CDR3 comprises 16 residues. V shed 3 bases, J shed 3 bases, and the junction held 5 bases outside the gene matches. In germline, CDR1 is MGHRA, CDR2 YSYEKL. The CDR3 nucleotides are TGCGCCAGCAGCCATCCGACTAGCGGGCTCTACAATGAGCAGTTCTTC. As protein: CASSHPTSGLYNEQFF.

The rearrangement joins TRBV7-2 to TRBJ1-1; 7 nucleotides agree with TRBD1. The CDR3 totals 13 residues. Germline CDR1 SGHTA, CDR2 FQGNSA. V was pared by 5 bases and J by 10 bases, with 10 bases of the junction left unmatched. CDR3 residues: CASSRYNAGGAFF. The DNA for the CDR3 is TGTGCCAGCAGCCGATACAATGCAGGGGGAGCTTTCTTT.

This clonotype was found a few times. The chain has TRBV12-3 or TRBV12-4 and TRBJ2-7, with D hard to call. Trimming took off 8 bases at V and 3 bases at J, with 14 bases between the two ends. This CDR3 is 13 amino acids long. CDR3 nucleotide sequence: TGTGCCAGCGGGGATAGTTCGGGCTACGAGCAGTACTTC. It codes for CASGDSSGYEQYF.

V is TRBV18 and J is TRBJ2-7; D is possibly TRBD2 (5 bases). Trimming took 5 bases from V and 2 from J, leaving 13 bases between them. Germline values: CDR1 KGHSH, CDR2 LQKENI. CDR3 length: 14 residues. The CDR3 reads CASSKTTNAYEQYF. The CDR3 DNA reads TGTGCCAGCTCAAAGACGACTAACGCCTACGAGCAGTACTTC.

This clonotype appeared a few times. The CDR3 here is CSVAGTRGYTF. CDR3 coding DNA: TGCAGCGTTGCGGGGACCCGTGGCTACACCTTC. The chain combines TRBV29-1 with TRBJ1-2; TRBD1 is a possible D gene (5 bases). Trimming shortened V by 4 bases and J by 7 bases, and 10 bases separated the two germline ends. The CDR3 has 11 amino acids. Germline assignment: CDR1 SQVTM and CDR2 ANQGSEA. The full variable domain, with the rest looked up from reference TRBV29-1 and TRBJ1-2, is SAVISQKPSRDICQRGTSLTIQCQVDSQVTMMFWYRQQPGQSLTLIATANQGSEATYESGFVIDKFPISRPNLTFSTLTVSNMSPEDSSIYLCSVAGTRGYTFGSGTRLTVV.

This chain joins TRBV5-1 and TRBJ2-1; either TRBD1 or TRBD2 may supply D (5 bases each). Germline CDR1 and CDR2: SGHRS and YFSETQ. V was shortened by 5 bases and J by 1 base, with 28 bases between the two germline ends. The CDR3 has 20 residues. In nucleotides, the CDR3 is TGCGCCAGCAGATACAAGGGGAGTCAGACCCCCGCGGATTCCTACAATGAGCAGTTCTTC. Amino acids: CASRYKGSQTPADSYNEQFF.

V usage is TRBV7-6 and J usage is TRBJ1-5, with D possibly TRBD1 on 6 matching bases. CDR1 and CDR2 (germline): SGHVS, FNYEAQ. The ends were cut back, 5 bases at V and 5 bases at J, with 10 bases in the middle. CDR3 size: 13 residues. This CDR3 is CASSGDKYQPQHF. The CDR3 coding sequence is TGTGCCAGCAGCGGGGACAAGTATCAGCCCCAGCATTTT.

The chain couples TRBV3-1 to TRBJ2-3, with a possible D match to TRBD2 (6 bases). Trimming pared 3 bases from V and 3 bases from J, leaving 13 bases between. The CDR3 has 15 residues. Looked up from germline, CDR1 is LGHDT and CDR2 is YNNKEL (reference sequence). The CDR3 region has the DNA TGTGCCAGCAGCCACACCCTGGCGGGAACAGATACGCAGTATTTT. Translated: CASSHTLAGTDTQYF.

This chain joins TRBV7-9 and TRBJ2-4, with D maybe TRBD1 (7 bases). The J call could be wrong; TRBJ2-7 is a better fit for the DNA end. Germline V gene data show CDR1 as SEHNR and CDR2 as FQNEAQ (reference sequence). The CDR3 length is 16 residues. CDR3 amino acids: CASSLLGGQKSYEQYF. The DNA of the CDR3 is TGTGCCAGCAGCTTACTGGGGGGACAGAAATCCTACGAGCAGTACTTC.

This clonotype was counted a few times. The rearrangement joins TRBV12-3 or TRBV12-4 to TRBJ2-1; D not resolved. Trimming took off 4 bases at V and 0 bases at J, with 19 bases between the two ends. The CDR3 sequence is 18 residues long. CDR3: CASSSSPVSRSSYNEQFF. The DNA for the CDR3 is TGTGCCAGCAGTTCCTCCCCCGTTAGCAGAAGCTCCTACAATGAGCAGTTCTTC.

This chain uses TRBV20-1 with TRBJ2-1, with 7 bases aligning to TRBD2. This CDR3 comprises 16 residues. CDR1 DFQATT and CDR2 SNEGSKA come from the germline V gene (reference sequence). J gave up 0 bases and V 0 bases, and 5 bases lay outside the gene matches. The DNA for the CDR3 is TGCAGTGCTAGAGATTACGGGGGGAGCTCCTACAATGAGCAGTTCTTC. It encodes CSARDYGGSSYNEQFF.

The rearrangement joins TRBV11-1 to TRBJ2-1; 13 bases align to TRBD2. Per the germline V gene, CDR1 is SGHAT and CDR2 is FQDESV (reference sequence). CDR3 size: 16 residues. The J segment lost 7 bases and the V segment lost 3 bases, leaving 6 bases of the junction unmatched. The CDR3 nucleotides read TGTGCCAGCAGCTTCCCCACTAGCGGGGGGGGGAATGAGCAGTTCTTC. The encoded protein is CASSFPTSGGGNEQFF.

The CDR3 loop is CAGGSTDTQYF. CDR3 nucleotides: TGTGCCGGAGGTTCCACAGATACGCAGTATTTT. The chain combines TRBV7-2 with TRBJ2-3; D might be TRBD2 (5 bases). The V end was cut by 11 bases, the J end by 2 bases, with 8 bases between. The germline V gene encodes CDR1 SGHTA and CDR2 FQGNSA. The CDR3 runs to 11 residues.

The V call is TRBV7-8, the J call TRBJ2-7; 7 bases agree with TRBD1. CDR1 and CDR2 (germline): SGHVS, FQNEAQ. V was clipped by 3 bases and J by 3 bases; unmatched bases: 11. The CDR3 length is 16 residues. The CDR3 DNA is TGTGCCAGCAGCTTGGGATATGGACAGGAAGGCTACGAGCAGTACTTC. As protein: CASSLGYGQEGYEQYF.

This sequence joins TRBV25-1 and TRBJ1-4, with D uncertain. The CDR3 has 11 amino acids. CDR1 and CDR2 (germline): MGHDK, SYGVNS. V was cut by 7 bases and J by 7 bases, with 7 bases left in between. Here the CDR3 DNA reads TGTGCCAGCATGGCACTTGAAAAACTGTTTTTT. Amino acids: CASMALEKLFF.

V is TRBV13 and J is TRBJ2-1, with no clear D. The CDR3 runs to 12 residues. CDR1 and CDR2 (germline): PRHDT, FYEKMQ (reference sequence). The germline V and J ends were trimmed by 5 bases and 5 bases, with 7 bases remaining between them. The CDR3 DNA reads TGTGCCAGCAGCCCCAGGCACAATGAGCAGTTCTTC. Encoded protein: CASSPRHNEQFF.

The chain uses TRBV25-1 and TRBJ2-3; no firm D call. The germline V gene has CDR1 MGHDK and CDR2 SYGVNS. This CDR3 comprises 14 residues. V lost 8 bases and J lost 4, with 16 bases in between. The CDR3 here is CASQSPAEADTQYF. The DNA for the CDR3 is TGTGCCAGCCAGTCCCCAGCTGAGGCAGATACGCAGTATTTT.

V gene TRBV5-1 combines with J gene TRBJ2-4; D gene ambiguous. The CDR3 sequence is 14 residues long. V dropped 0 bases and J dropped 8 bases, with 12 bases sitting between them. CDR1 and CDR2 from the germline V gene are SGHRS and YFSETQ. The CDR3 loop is CASSLEQSWDIQYF. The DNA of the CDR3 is TGCGCCAGCAGCTTGGAGCAATCCTGGGACATTCAGTACTTC.